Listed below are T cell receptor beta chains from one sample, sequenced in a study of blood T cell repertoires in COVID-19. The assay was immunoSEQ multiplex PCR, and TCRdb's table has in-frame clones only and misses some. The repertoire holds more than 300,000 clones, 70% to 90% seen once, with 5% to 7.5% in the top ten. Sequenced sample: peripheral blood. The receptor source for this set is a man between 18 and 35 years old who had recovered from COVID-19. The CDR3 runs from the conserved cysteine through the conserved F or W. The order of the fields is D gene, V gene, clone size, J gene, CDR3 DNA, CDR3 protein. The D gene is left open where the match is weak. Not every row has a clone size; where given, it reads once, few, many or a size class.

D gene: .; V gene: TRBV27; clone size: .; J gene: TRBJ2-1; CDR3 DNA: TGTGCCAGCAGTTTCGGACAAACTTTCTACAATGAGCAGTTCTTC; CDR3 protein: CASSFGQTFYNEQFF
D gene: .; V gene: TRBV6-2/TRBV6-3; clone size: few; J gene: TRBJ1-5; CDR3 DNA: TGTGCCAGCAGTTCGGCAGGCGGGGTGCTGCGGCAGCCCCAGCATTTT; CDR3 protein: CASSSAGGVLRQPQHF
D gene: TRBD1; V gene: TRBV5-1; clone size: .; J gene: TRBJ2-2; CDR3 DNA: TGCGCCAGCAGCGGAGGGACAGGGAGCACCGGGGAGCTGTTTTTT; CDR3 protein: CASSGGTGSTGELFF
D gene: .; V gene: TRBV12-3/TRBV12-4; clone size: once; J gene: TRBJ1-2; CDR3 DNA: TGTGCCAGCAGTTTAGGCGTTGGCTACACCTTC; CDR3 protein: CASSLGVGYTF
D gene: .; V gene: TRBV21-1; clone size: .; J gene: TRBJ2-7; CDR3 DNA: TGTGCCAGCAGGACCCGGGACAGGGTCCACTACGAGCAGTACTTC; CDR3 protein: CASRTRDRVHYEQYF
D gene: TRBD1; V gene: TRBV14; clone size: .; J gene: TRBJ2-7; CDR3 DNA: TGTGCCAGCAGCAGGGACAGGGATACCTACGAGCAGTACTTC; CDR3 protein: CASSRDRDTYEQYF
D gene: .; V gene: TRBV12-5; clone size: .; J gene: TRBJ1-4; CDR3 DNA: TGTGCTAGTGGTTTGGTACAGGGAGGGGTTGAAAAACTGTTTTTT; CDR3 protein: CASGLVQGGVEKLFF
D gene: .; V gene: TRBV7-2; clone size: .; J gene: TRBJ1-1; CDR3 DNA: TGTGCCAGCAGCTTTACAGGAACAGTGAACACTGAAGCTTTCTTT; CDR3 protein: CASSFTGTVNTEAFF
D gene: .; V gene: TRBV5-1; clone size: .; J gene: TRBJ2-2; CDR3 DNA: TGCGCCAGCAGCTTGCCGGTGGCCGGGGAGCTGTTTTTT; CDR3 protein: CASSLPVAGELFF
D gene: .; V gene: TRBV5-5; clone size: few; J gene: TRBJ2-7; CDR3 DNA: TGTGCCAGCAGTTACGAGCAGGACATCTACGAGCAGTACTTC; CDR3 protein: CASSYEQDIYEQYF
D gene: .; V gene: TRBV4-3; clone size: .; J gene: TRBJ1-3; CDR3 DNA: TGCGCCAGCAGCCAGATGGTAATACATGGAAACACCATATATTTT; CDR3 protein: CASSQMVIHGNTIYF
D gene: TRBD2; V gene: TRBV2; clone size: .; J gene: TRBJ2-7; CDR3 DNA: TGTGCCTCCGGGACTAGCGGCTACGAGCAGTACTTC; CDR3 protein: CASGTSGYEQYF
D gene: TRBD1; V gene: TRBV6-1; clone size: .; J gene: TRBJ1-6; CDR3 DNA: TGTGCCAGCAGTGAGACCGGGACAGGCCGTCTCAATTCACCCCTCCACTTT; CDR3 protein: CASSETGTGRLNSPLHF
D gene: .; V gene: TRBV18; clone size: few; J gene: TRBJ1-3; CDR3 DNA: TGTGCCAGCTCACCAGACTTAGCATCGTCTGGAAACACCATATATTTT; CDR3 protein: CASSPDLASSGNTIYF
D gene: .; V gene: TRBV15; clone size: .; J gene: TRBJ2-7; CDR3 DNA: TGTGCCACCCAGCAAGGGGGACACGGCTCCTACGAGCAGTACTTC; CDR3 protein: CATQQGGHGSYEQYF
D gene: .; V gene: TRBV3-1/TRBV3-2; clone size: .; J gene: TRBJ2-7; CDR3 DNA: TGTGCCAGCAGCCAAGTCAGCGGCTACGAGCAGTACTTC; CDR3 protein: CASSQVSGYEQYF
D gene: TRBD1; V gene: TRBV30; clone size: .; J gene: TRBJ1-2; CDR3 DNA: TGTGCCTGGAGTACTACAGGGGGCGGGAACTATGGCTACACCTTC; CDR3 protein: CAWSTTGGGNYGYTF
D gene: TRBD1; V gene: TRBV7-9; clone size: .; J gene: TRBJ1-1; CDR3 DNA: TGTGCCAGCAGCTTCTCCAGGACAGGAAACATGAACACTGAAGCTTTCTTT; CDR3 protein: CASSFSRTGNMNTEAFF
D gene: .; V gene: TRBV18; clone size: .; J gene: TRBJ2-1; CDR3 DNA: TGTGCCAGCTCACCACCTGCAGGGAATGAGCAGTTCTTC; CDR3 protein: CASSPPAGNEQFF
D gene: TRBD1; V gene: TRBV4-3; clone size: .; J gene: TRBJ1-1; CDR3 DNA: TGCGCCAGCAGCCAACTAGGGGGCGCGACTGAAGCTTTCTTT; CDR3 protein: CASSQLGGATEAFF
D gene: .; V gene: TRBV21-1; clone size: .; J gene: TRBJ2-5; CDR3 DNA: TGTGCCAGCAGCAAAGCGCTAGGGACAGGGGGAAGAAAAGAGACCCAGTACTTC; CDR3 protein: CASSKALGTGGRKETQYF
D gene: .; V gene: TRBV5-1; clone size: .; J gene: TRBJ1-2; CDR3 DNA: TGCGCCAGCAGGGGTCAGGCCCACGCTAACTATGGCTACACCTTC; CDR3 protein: CASRGQAHANYGYTF
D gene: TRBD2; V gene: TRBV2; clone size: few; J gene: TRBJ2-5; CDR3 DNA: TGTGCCAGCAGTCTAGCGGGAGAAAGTCTAGACCAGTACTTC; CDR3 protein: CASSLAGESLDQYF
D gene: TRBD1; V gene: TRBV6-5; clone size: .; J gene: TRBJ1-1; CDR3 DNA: TGTGCCAGCAGGCCAACAGGGGCCTTGCAAGCTTTCTTT; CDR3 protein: CASRPTGALQAFF
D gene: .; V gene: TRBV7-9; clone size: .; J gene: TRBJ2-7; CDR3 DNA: TGTGCCAGCAGTCTCCTTACAGGGTCCTACGAGCAGTACTTC; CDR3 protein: CASSLLTGSYEQYF
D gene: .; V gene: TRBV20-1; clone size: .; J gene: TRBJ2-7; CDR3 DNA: TGCAGTGCCGTGCAGTCCTACGAGCAGTACTTC; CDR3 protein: CSAVQSYEQYF
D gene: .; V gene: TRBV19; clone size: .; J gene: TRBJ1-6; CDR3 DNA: TGTGCCAGTAGTATGGGTACCAGGGCCTATAATTCACCCCTCCACTTT; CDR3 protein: CASSMGTRAYNSPLHF
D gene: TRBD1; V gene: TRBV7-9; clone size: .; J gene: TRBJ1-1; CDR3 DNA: TGTGCCAGCAGCTTAGGACAGGGAGACACTGAAGCTTTCTTT; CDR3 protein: CASSLGQGDTEAFF
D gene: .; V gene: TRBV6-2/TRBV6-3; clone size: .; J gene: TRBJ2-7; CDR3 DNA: TGTGCCAGCAGTCTACAGGGCACCTACGAGCAGTACTTC; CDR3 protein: CASSLQGTYEQYF
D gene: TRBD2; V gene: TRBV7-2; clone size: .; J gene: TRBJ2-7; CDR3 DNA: TGTGCCAGCAGCCGGGGACTAGCGAGGGAGCAGTACTTC; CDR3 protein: CASSRGLAREQYF
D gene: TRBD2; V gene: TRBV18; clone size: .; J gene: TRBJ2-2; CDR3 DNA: TGTGCCAGCTCGGGACTAGCGGGGGACGACACCGGGGAGCTGTTTTTT; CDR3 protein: CASSGLAGDDTGELFF
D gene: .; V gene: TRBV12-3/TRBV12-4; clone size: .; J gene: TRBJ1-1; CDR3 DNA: TGTGCCAGCAGTTTGGGGAGACACACTGAAGCTTTCTTT; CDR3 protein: CASSLGRHTEAFF
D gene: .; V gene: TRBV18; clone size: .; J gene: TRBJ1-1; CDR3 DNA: TGTGCCAGCTCACCAGCCCTCGACAAGAACACTGAAGCTTTCTTT; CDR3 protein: CASSPALDKNTEAFF
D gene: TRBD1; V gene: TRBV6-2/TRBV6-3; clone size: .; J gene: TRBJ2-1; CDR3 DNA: TGTGCCAGCAGCCAGGGGGAGAGGGAGCAGTTCTTC; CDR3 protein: CASSQGEREQFF
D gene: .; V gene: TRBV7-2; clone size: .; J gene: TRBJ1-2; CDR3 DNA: TGTGCCAGCAGGCCAACCGGGACAACCTATGGCTACACCTTC; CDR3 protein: CASRPTGTTYGYTF
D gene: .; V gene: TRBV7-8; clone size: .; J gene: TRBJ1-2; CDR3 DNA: TGTGCCAGCAGCTTAGTAGGAGCTGGATCTGAAGGCTACACCTTC; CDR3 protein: CASSLVGAGSEGYTF
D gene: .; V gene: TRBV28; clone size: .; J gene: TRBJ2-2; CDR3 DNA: TGTGCCAGCAAGCGAACCGGGGAGCTGTTTTTT; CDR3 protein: CASKRTGELFF
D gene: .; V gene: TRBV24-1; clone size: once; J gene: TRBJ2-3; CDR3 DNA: TGTGCCACCAGTGATTTTCCGGTCACAGATACGCAGTATTTT; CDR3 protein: CATSDFPVTDTQYF
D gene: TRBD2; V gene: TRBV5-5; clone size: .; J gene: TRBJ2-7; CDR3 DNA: TGTGCCAGCAGCGCCCTTAAGACTAGCGGATCCTACGAGCAGTACTTC; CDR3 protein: CASSALKTSGSYEQYF
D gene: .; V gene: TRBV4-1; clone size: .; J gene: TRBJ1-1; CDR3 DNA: TGCGCCAGCAGCCAGTGGCCCCCGGGGAACACTGAAGCTTTCTTT; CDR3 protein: CASSQWPPGNTEAFF
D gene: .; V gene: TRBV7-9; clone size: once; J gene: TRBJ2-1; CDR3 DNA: TGTGCCAGCAGCCCTACAGGTTACAATGAGCAGTTCTTC; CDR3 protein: CASSPTGYNEQFF
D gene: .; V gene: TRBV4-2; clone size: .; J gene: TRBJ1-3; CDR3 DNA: TGTGCCAGCAGCCAAGAGGGCCGAACGAGCTCTGGAAACACCATATATTTT; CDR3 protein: CASSQEGRTSSGNTIYF
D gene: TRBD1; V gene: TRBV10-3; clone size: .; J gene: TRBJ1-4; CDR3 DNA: TGTGCCATCAGTGAGCCCGACAGGGGGGGAAGCCGGGGAAAACTGTTTTTT; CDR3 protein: CAISEPDRGGSRGKLFF
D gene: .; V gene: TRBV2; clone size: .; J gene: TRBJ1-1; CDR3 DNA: TGTGCCAGCAGTGAGATGGAGGCTGGGGCTGAAGCTTTCTTT; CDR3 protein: CASSEMEAGAEAFF
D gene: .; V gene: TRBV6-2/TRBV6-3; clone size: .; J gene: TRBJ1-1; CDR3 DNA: TGTGCCAGCAGTTACTCCCCGGGGGGCGGGGCTGAAGCTTTCTTT; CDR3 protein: CASSYSPGGGAEAFF
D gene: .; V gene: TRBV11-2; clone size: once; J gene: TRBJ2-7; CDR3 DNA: TGTGCCAGCAGCTCCCGAACTAGAGCGGAGCAGTACTTC; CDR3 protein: CASSSRTRAEQYF
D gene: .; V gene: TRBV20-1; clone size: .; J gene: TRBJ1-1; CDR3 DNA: TGCAGTGCTAGTTCCCCGGGAAACACTGAAGCTTTCTTT; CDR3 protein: CSASSPGNTEAFF
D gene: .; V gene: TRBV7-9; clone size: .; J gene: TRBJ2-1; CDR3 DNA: TGTGCCAGCAGCTTATACAGCTCCGAGCAGTTCTTC; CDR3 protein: CASSLYSSEQFF
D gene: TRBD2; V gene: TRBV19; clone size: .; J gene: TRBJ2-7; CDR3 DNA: TGTGCCAGTAGTCCCGCGACTAGCGGGAGAGATGAGCAGTACTTC; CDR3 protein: CASSPATSGRDEQYF
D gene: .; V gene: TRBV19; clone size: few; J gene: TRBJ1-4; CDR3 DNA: TGTGCCAGTAGTATAGTAGCAGGGTTTAATGAAAAACTGTTTTTT; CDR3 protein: CASSIVAGFNEKLFF
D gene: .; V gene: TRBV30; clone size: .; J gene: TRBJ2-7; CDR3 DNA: TGTGCCTGGAGTCAACTGTCCGGGAGTGGATACCACGAGCAGTACTTC; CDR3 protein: CAWSQLSGSGYHEQYF
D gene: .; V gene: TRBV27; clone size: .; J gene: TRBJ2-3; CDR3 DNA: TGTGCCAGCAGTTTAGCTAGCAGCACAGATACGCAGTATTTT; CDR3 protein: CASSLASSTDTQYF
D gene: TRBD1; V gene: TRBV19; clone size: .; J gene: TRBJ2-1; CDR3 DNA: TGTGCCAGTAGTATTGGGACAGGTTACTACAATGAGCAGTTCTTC; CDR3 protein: CASSIGTGYYNEQFF
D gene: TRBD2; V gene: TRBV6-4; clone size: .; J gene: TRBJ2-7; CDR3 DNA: TGTGCCAGCAGTGTCCAACTAGCGGGAGGCTACGAGCAGTACTTC; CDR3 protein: CASSVQLAGGYEQYF
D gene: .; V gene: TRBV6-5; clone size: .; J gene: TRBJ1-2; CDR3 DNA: TGTGCCAGCAGAGAGGGGGGGTCTAACTATGGCTACACCTTC; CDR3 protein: CASREGGSNYGYTF
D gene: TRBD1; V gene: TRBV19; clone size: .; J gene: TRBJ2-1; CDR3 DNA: TGTGCCAGTTCTCCTTTGGGACAGGGGGCCTATGAGCAGTTCTTC; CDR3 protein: CASSPLGQGAYEQFF
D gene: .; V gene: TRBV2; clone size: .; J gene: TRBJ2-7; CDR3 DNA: TGTGCCAGCAGGGGCATGGGGCCCCACGAGCAGTACTTC; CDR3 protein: CASRGMGPHEQYF